The 7 T cell receptor beta chains given below trace back to one sample, sequenced in a study of cytomegalovirus exposure and HLA in healthy donors. Primers included in the PCR were 60 Vbeta and 13 Jbeta primers. Sequencing used immunoSEQ multiplex PCR; TCRdb keeps in-frame clones, though not all of them. The sample consists of about 160,000 clones, roughly four fifths of them appearing once. Sequencing was carried out using PBMCs. Source of these receptors: a man aged 55 to 70 in good health and CMV-seronegative.

This chain connects TRBV28 to TRBJ2-4; D gene uncertain. CDR1 is MDHEN and CDR2 is SYDVKM in the germline V gene. The CDR3 consists of 13 residues. V lost 10 bases and J lost 5, with 15 bases in between. CDR3 region: CAISTTNQNIQYF. CDR3 in DNA: TGTGCCATAAGCACCACGAACCAAAACATTCAGTACTTC.

CDR3 amino acids: CASSQDWAGNIDTQYF. The CDR3 DNA reads TGCGCCAGCAGCCAAGATTGGGCAGGGAATATAGATACGCAGTATTTT. This rearrangement joins TRBV4-3 to TRBJ2-3; possibly TRBD1 for D (5 bases). Per the germline V gene, CDR1 is LGHNA and CDR2 is YSLEER. Between the trimmed V and J ends, which lost 0 bases and 5 bases, there was a span of 15 bases. CDR3 length: 16 amino acids.

This clone was counted a single time. This chain links TRBV11-2 with TRBJ2-7; no definite D call. The CDR3 runs to 15 residues. Germline values: CDR1 SGHAT, CDR2 FQNNGV. Trimming left V 2 bases short and J 3 bases short, with 14 bases between. The CDR3 reads CASSLNRASHYEQYF. The CDR3 DNA sequence: TGTGCCAGCAGCTTAAACAGAGCATCCCACTACGAGCAGTACTTC.

The V call is TRBV2, the J call TRBJ2-2; 10 bases match TRBD1. The CDR3 covers 14 residues. With 7 bases clipped from V and 7 bases from J, the junction kept 6 bases outside the gene matches. Germline CDR1 is SNHLY and CDR2 is FYNNEI. The chain's CDR3 is CASNRDRGGGELFF. In DNA, the CDR3 is TGTGCCAGCAACCGGGACAGGGGAGGCGGGGAGCTGTTTTTT. Full variable domain (rest looked up from reference TRBV2 and TRBJ2-2): EPEVTQTPSHQVTQMGQEVILRCVPISNHLYFYWYRQILGQKVEFLVSFYNNEISEKSEIFDDQFSVERPDGSNFTLKIRSTKLEDSAMYFCASNRDRGGGELFFGEGSRLTVL.

V is TRBV30 and J is TRBJ2-1; 7 bases are a match to TRBD2. This CDR3 contains 11 residues. The V segment lost 4 bases and the J segment 10 bases; nucleotides outside the gene matches: 4. CDR1 GTSNPN and CDR2 SVGIG come from the germline V gene (reference sequence). CDR3 in amino acids: CAWTSGGEQFF. Here the CDR3 DNA reads TGTGCCTGGACCTCGGGAGGCGAGCAGTTCTTC.

V and J are TRBV5-4 and TRBJ2-3; 7 positions agree with TRBD2. Germline trimming cut 4 bases from V and 2 bases from J; bases unmatched to any gene: 4. Per germline, CDR1 SGHNT and CDR2 YYREEE (reference sequence). CDR3 size: 14 residues. This chain's CDR3 is CASSQTSITDTQYF. The CDR3 coding sequence is TGTGCCAGCAGCCAGACTAGCATCACAGATACGCAGTATTTT.

The gene calls are TRBV19 and TRBJ1-1, with D maybe TRBD1 (5 bases). V was shortened by 2 bases and J by 5 bases, with 15 bases between the two germline ends. This CDR3 is 15 amino acids long. Germline V gene data show CDR1 as LNHDA and CDR2 as SQIVND (reference sequence). The CDR3 nucleotides are TGTGCCAGTAGTATAATCCCCAGGGAAGGGACTGAAGCTTTCTTT. Encoded protein: CASSIIPREGTEAFF. The entire variable domain, with the rest obtained from reference TRBV19 and TRBJ1-1, is as follows: DGGITQSPKYLFRKEGQNVTLSCEQNLNHDAMYWYRQDPGQGLRLIYYSQIVNDFQKGDIAEGYSVSREKKESFPLTVTSAQKNPTAFYLCASSIIPREGTEAFFGQGTRLTVV.